This is a list of T cell receptor beta chains from one sample in a study of blood T cell repertoires in COVID-19. Repertoires were generated with immunoSEQ multiplex PCR, while TCRdb's copy carries only in-frame clones and drops some. The data show 150,000 to 200,000 clones, with 85% to 90% seen just once and approximately 4.5% held by the top ten. Material: peripheral blood. The source is a human donor in a cohort sampled during active COVID-19. CDR3s include the opening cysteine and the closing phenylalanine or tryptophan. D genes are given only for firm matches. Clone size is given for some rows only: seen once, a few or many times, or a class if the clone is expanded.

TRBV7-9	TRBJ1-4	NA	TRBD1	TGTGCCAGCAGCTCCGGGACAGACCTTTATGAAAAACTGTTTTTT	CASSSGTDLYEKLFF
TRBV25-1	TRBJ1-6	NA	TRBD1	TGTGCCAGCAGTCCCCCGGGAGGGGGCATTTATTCACCCCTCCACTTT	CASSPPGGGIYSPLHF
TRBV28	TRBJ1-1	NA	TRBD1	TGTGCCAGCAGTCCGACAGGGATAGATTTAGCTTTCTTT	CASSPTGIDLAFF
TRBV6-2/TRBV6-3	TRBJ2-1	NA	NA	TGTGCCAGCAGTTACCCCGATTCCGGCTCCTACAATGAGCAGTTCTTC	CASSYPDSGSYNEQFF
TRBV2	TRBJ2-2	NA	TRBD1	TGTGCCAGCACGGGACAGGGTTCTCCTGGGGAGCTGTTTTTT	CASTGQGSPGELFF
TRBV4-2	TRBJ2-7	few	NA	TGTGCCAGCAGCCAAGATCGGAACAGCTACGAGCAGTACTTC	CASSQDRNSYEQYF
TRBV29-1	TRBJ1-1	NA	NA	TGCAGCGGACAGGTGATGAACACTGAAGCTTTCTTT	CSGQVMNTEAFF
TRBV9	TRBJ2-1	NA	NA	TGTGCCAGCAGCGTAGGTCCAGCGGGCTCCTACAATGAGCAGTTCTTC	CASSVGPAGSYNEQFF
TRBV6-2/TRBV6-3	TRBJ2-3	few	NA	TGTGCCAGCAGTTTTGGGATTGAGGGAGGAGCAGATACGCAGTATTTT	CASSFGIEGGADTQYF
TRBV3-1/TRBV3-2	TRBJ1-3	once	NA	TGTGCCAGCAGCGCCCCAGGGGCTCGGACCATATATTTT	CASSAPGARTIYF
TRBV20-1	TRBJ1-1	NA	NA	TGCAGTGCTAGTGGACAGAGTTTGAATGCTTTCTTT	CSASGQSLNAFF
TRBV5-1	TRBJ2-5	NA	TRBD2	TGCGCCAGCAGCTTAATAGCGGGAGCCCCGGTGGAGACCCAGTACTTC	CASSLIAGAPVETQYF
TRBV5-5	TRBJ2-7	NA	NA	TGTGCCAGCAGCTTGGTAGGTGGGCAGGCAGCCTACGAGCAGTACTTC	CASSLVGGQAAYEQYF
TRBV4-1	TRBJ1-6	NA	TRBD1	TGCGCCAGCAGCCAACCGGGACAGGGTAGTTCACCCCTCCACTTT	CASSQPGQGSSPLHF
TRBV5-6	TRBJ1-6	once	TRBD1	TGTGCCAGCAGACAGGGGGCAAAGTCACCCCTCCACTTT	CASRQGAKSPLHF
TRBV24-1	TRBJ1-6	once	NA	TGTGCCACCAGTGATGGGCAGCTCTATAATTCACCCCTCCACTTT	CATSDGQLYNSPLHF
TRBV5-1	TRBJ2-5	few	TRBD2	TGCGCCAGCAGCTTCGGCGGGAGCTCGGAGACCCAGTACTTC	CASSFGGSSETQYF
TRBV5-6	TRBJ2-5	once	NA	TGTGCCAGCAGCTTAAGGCCGAGGGAGACCCAGTACTTC	CASSLRPRETQYF
TRBV7-9	TRBJ1-4	NA	NA	TGTGCCAGCAGCTTAGTGGACTGGGCTAATGAAAAACTGTTTTTT	CASSLVDWANEKLFF
TRBV5-5	TRBJ2-7	NA	NA	TGTGCCAGCAGCTTGTTGTGGGACACGGACTACGAGCAGTACTTC	CASSLLWDTDYEQYF
TRBV6-2/TRBV6-3	TRBJ2-3	NA	NA	TGTGCCAGCAGTCGTATCCTACAGGGATTAGATACGCAGTATTTT	CASSRILQGLDTQYF
TRBV3-1/TRBV3-2	TRBJ1-1	NA	TRBD1	TGTGCCAGCAGCCGCCGGGACAGGAACACTGAAGCTTTCTTT	CASSRRDRNTEAFF
TRBV24-1	TRBJ1-4	NA	NA	TGTGCCACCAGTGATTGGAGCACAGGGAAAGGGTCTAATGAAAAACTGTTTTTT	CATSDWSTGKGSNEKLFF
TRBV4-1	TRBJ1-2	NA	NA	TGCGCCAGCAGCCAAGAACCTGGGGGCGCAAACTATGGCTACACCTTC	CASSQEPGGANYGYTF
TRBV5-1	TRBJ2-2	NA	TRBD2	TGCGCCAGCAGCTTGGGACTAGCGGTCACCGGGGAGCTGTTTTTT	CASSLGLAVTGELFF
TRBV10-2	TRBJ2-3	NA	TRBD2	TGCGCCAGCAGTAGCGGGAGGGCCGGTAACACAGATACGCAGTATTTT	CASSSGRAGNTDTQYF
TRBV6-1	TRBJ2-7	few	NA	TGTGCCAGCAGTGAACCGGGAACGCCGTACGAGCAGTACTTC	CASSEPGTPYEQYF
TRBV6-5	TRBJ2-5	NA	NA	TGTGCCAGCAGTTACACGACAGAAATCCAAGAGACCCAGTACTTC	CASSYTTEIQETQYF
TRBV5-4	TRBJ1-2	NA	TRBD1	TGTGCCAGCAGCCGCCTGACAGGGGGTTACTATGGCTACACCTTC	CASSRLTGGYYGYTF
TRBV7-9	TRBJ2-5	NA	TRBD2	TGTGCCAGCAGCTTAGGCGGGGGGGCGAGAGAGACCCAGTACTTC	CASSLGGGARETQYF
TRBV18	TRBJ1-1	once	NA	TGTGCCAGCTCAACAGATATGAACACTGAAGCTTTCTTT	CASSTDMNTEAFF
TRBV7-8	TRBJ2-7	NA	NA	TGTGCCAGCAGCTTAGGCGGAGGGGAGGTCTACGAGCAGTACTTC	CASSLGGGEVYEQYF
TRBV3-1/TRBV3-2	TRBJ1-6	NA	NA	TGTGCCAGCAGCCTCGGGACATTGTATAATTCACCCCTCCACTTT	CASSLGTLYNSPLHF
TRBV24-1	TRBJ2-3	NA	TRBD2	TGTGCCACCAGTGAGGGGACTAGCGAGACAGATACGCAGTATTTT	CATSEGTSETDTQYF
TRBV7-2	TRBJ2-7	NA	TRBD1	TGTGCCAGCAGCTTACCACTAGGGACAGTCTACGAGCAGTACTTC	CASSLPLGTVYEQYF
TRBV5-6	TRBJ2-5	NA	TRBD2	TGTGCCAGCAGCTTTACCGGACTAGTCAGGGAGACCCAGTACTTC	CASSFTGLVRETQYF
TRBV23-1	TRBJ1-2	NA	TRBD1	TGCGCCAGCAGTCAATACGGACAGGGGGGCTATGGCTACACCTTC	CASSQYGQGGYGYTF
TRBV7-2	TRBJ2-7	NA	TRBD1	TGTGCCAGCAGCTTCTTGGGACAGGGATATTACGAGCAGTACTTC	CASSFLGQGYYEQYF
TRBV4-3	TRBJ1-4	NA	TRBD1	TGCGCCAGCAGCCAAAAACCGGGACAGGGGTGGGATGAAAAACTGTTTTTT	CASSQKPGQGWDEKLFF
TRBV29-1	TRBJ2-3	NA	NA	TGCAGCGTTGAGGAGGGCAACACAGATACGCAGTATTTT	CSVEEGNTDTQYF
TRBV2	TRBJ2-2	NA	TRBD2	TGTGCCAGCATTTTAGCGGGGGCGTTCACCGGGGAGCTGTTTTTT	CASILAGAFTGELFF
TRBV6-2/TRBV6-3	TRBJ2-7	NA	TRBD1	TGTGCCAGCTGCCCGTTTGACAGGGGCGAGCAGTACTTC	CASCPFDRGEQYF
TRBV11-2	TRBJ2-7	NA	TRBD1	TGTGCCAGCAGCCCTGGGGACAGGGGTCTTTACGAGCAGTACTTC	CASSPGDRGLYEQYF
TRBV3-1/TRBV3-2	TRBJ1-2	once	TRBD1	TGTGCCAGCAGCCGTGAGAAAAAGGGGGCTCCTTATGGCTACACCTTC	CASSREKKGAPYGYTF
TRBV7-6	TRBJ2-7	NA	NA	TGTGCCAGCAGCCCCGGGACTGGGGGGTTGGGACACTTC	CASSPGTGGLGHF
TRBV19	TRBJ1-1	NA	TRBD1	TGTGCCAGTAGCCAGACAGGGGGAAGTACTGAAGCTTTCTTT	CASSQTGGSTEAFF
TRBV5-1	TRBJ2-3	NA	TRBD2	TGCGCCAGCAGCTTGGGAGCGGGAGCGGGCACAGATACGCAGTATTTT	CASSLGAGAGTDTQYF
TRBV9	TRBJ2-1	NA	TRBD1	TGTGCCAGCAGCCTAGGGACAGGGGCTTACAATGAGCAGTTCTTC	CASSLGTGAYNEQFF
TRBV21-1	TRBJ1-5	NA	NA	TGTGCCACTGTGGGGGGGGAGGGTGATCAGCCCCAGCATTTT	CATVGGEGDQPQHF
TRBV4-2	TRBJ1-4	NA	NA	TGTGCCAGCAGCCAAGTCTGGACAAACACTGCAACTAATGAAAAACTGTTTTTT	CASSQVWTNTATNEKLFF
TRBV5-1	TRBJ2-1	NA	TRBD2	TGCGCCAGCAGCACTAGCGGGAGGGCCGGGAACAATGAGCAGTTCTTC	CASSTSGRAGNNEQFF
TRBV6-5	TRBJ2-3	NA	NA	TGTGCCAGCAGTTACGGCGGGACAGACCCCCGGGATACGCAGTATTTT	CASSYGGTDPRDTQYF
TRBV7-6	TRBJ2-7	NA	TRBD1	TGTGCCAGCAGCAACCGGGACAGGGGGTACGAGCAGTACTTC	CASSNRDRGYEQYF
TRBV10-3	TRBJ2-1	NA	NA	TGTGCCATCACCGGGGACTTCTCTGGCAATGAGCAGTTCTTC	CAITGDFSGNEQFF
TRBV7-2	TRBJ2-7	NA	NA	TGTGCCAGCAGCTTAGTAGCCGCCCCCATCTACGAGCAGTACTTC	CASSLVAAPIYEQYF
TRBV24-1	TRBJ1-5	once	TRBD1	TGTGCCACCTGTCCTGCTGGACAGGGGTATCAGCCCCAGCATTTT	CATCPAGQGYQPQHF
TRBV11-2	TRBJ2-2	NA	TRBD2	TGTGCCAGCAGCTTAGCGGGGGGGATCGGCGGGGAGCTGTTTTTT	CASSLAGGIGGELFF
TRBV7-8	TRBJ2-2	NA	NA	TGTGCCAGCAACCGGGACAGGGGAACTAGCGGGGTCACCGGGGAGCTGTTTTTT	CASNRDRGTSGVTGELFF
TRBV7-8	TRBJ1-4	NA	NA	TGTGCCAGCAGCTTAGTGGGAGGGAAACTGTTTTTT	CASSLVGGKLFF
TRBV19	TRBJ2-2	once	TRBD2	TGTGCCAGTAGTATAGTGAGCGGGGGGTCCACCGGGGAGCTGTTTTTT	CASSIVSGGSTGELFF